Following are 20 T cell receptor beta chains from one sample sequenced in a study of T cell responses to AZD1222 COVID-19 vaccine. Libraries were prepared by immunoSEQ multiplex PCR; TCRdb keeps only in-frame clonotypes and omits some of them. The table records about 49,000 clones, about 80% of them present only once. The source was peripheral blood, collected on day 0 of AZD1222 vaccination. Receptors were obtained from an adult in good health.

The V gene is TRBV5-4, the J gene TRBJ1-6; tentative D call: TRBD1 (5 bases). This CDR3 is built from 16 residues. Trimming took off 3 bases at V and 8 bases at J, with 18 bases between the two ends. Germline lookup yields CDR1 SGHNT and CDR2 YYREEE (reference sequence). The CDR3 DNA follows: TGTGCCAGCAGCTGGAGTACTGGGTTGGGGGATTCACCCCTCCACTTT. It codes for CASSWSTGLGDSPLHF.

The J gene is TRBJ1-2, the V gene TRBV27; 8 nucleotides agree with TRBD1. The germline gives CDR1 MNHEY, CDR2 SMNVEV (reference sequence). The CDR3 loop spans 13 amino acids. Trimming at V came to 6 bases and at J to 3 bases, leaving 3 bases not matched to a gene. CDR3 in DNA: TGTGCCAGCAGCCAACAGGGGGACTATGGCTACACCTTC. Protein product: CASSQQGDYGYTF.

V gene TRBV19 combines with J gene TRBJ2-1, with D tentatively TRBD1 (5 bases). Germline-derived CDR1 and CDR2 are LNHDA and SQIVND (reference sequence). The CDR3 is 13 residues long. The V and J ends lost 4 bases and 8 bases respectively, with 12 bases between them. CDR3 residues: CASSNQGFHEQFF. CDR3 DNA: TGTGCCAGTAGTAATCAGGGTTTTCATGAGCAGTTCTTC.

This clone was picked up a small number of times. The rearrangement uses TRBV30 and TRBJ2-1; the match to TRBD2 covers 13 bases. The CDR3 consists of 16 residues. Germline CDR1 reads GTSNPN; CDR2 reads SVGIG (reference sequence). V lost 4 bases, J lost 8 bases, and 11 bases stayed unmatched. CDR3 DNA sequence: TGTGCCTGGACCGGACTAGCGGGAGCAATCGGCGATGAGCAGTTCTTC. Protein: CAWTGLAGAIGDEQFF.

The chain is built from TRBV6-5 and TRBJ1-6; 7 nucleotides match TRBD1. Germline V gene data show CDR1 as MNHEY and CDR2 as SVGAGI. V was pared by 6 bases and J by 7 bases, with 9 bases of the junction left unmatched. This CDR3 is 15 amino acids long. Here the CDR3 reads CASSLNRGSNSPLHF. CDR3 DNA sequence: TGTGCCAGCAGCTTAAACAGGGGCTCCAATTCACCCCTCCACTTT.

V gene TRBV4-1 combines with J gene TRBJ2-5, with D maybe TRBD1 (5 bases). The CDR3 is 14 amino acids. Trimming left V 1 base short and J 1 base short, with 7 bases between. CDR1 MGHRA and CDR2 YSYEKL come from the germline V gene. The CDR3 region has the DNA TGCGCCAGCAGCCAAGTGACAGCCCAAGAGACCCAGTACTTC. Its translation is CASSQVTAQETQYF.

This chain links TRBV15 with TRBJ2-5; D call uncertain. V dropped 0 bases and J dropped 5 bases, with 10 bases sitting between them. Germline loops: CDR1 LNHNV, CDR2 YYDKDF (reference sequence). The CDR3 length is 14 residues. The CDR3 loop is CATSRDLHSETQYF. CDR3 nucleotides: TGTGCCACCAGCAGAGATCTCCACAGCGAGACCCAGTACTTC.

V is TRBV5-1 and J is TRBJ2-3; 8 positions match TRBD1. The CDR3 loop spans 13 amino acids. Germline CDR1 and CDR2: SGHRS and YFSETQ. Germline trimming cut 6 bases from V and 3 bases from J; bases unmatched to any gene: 3. CDR3 sequence reads: CASMDRVTDTQYF. The CDR3 coding sequence is TGCGCCAGCATGGACAGGGTGACAGATACGCAGTATTTT.

This clone was counted only a few times. The chain recombines TRBV28 with TRBJ2-4, with D perhaps given as TRBD1 or TRBD2 (5 bases each). This CDR3 contains 14 residues. Trimming took 3 bases from V and 9 from J, leaving 15 bases between them. Germline lookup yields CDR1 MDHEN and CDR2 SYDVKM. The CDR3 DNA sequence: TGTGCCAGCAGTTTCCGAAGAGGGGAAAGCATTCAGTACTTC. Protein sequence: CASSFRRGESIQYF.

This chain links TRBV30 with TRBJ1-3; no reliable D call. The CDR3 runs to 13 residues. The germline V gene has CDR1 GTSNPN and CDR2 SVGIG (reference sequence). V was trimmed by 1 base and J by 1 base, leaving 5 bases between them. The CDR3 reads CAWSALSGNTIYF. DNA of the CDR3: TGTGCCTGGAGTGCCTTATCTGGAAACACCATATATTTT.

This clone was counted between two and nine times. In DNA, the CDR3 is TGTGCCAGCAACCATTTTCTCGAGCAGTACTTC. Encoded protein: CASNHFLEQYF. This chain uses TRBV6-5 with TRBJ2-7, with D uncertain. This CDR3 region has 11 residues. In germline, CDR1 is MNHEY, CDR2 SVGAGI. V was trimmed by 7 bases and J by 6 bases, leaving 10 bases between them.

The V and J genes are TRBV10-3 and TRBJ1-5; no definite D call. Trimming pared 5 bases from V and 4 bases from J, leaving 6 bases between. Germline-derived CDR1 and CDR2 are ENHRY and SYGVKD. The CDR3 length is 12 residues. CDR3 sequence: CAISPPNQPQHF. DNA of the CDR3: TGTGCCATCAGTCCCCCAAATCAGCCCCAGCATTTT.

This clone appeared a few times. The chain has TRBV7-2 and TRBJ2-7; possibly TRBD1 for D (6 bases). The CDR3 has 13 residues. Per the germline V gene, CDR1 is SGHTA and CDR2 is FQGNSA. The germline V and J ends were trimmed by 4 bases and 6 bases, with 13 bases remaining between them. The CDR3 loop reads CASSSQGIGEQYF. The CDR3 coding sequence is TGTGCCAGCAGCTCACAGGGAATTGGCGAGCAGTACTTC.

The chain recombines TRBV27 with TRBJ1-2; no definite D call. This CDR3 has 13 residues. Germline V gene lookup returns CDR1 MNHEY and CDR2 SMNVEV (reference sequence). V was shortened by 2 bases and J by 7 bases, with 11 bases between the two germline ends. The chain's CDR3 is CASSLTEKSGYTF. The CDR3 DNA reads TGTGCCAGCAGTTTAACAGAGAAGAGTGGCTACACCTTC.

The chain couples TRBV30 to TRBJ2-7, with D possibly TRBD2 on 5 matching bases. Trimming took 0 bases from V and 7 from J, leaving 13 bases between them. The CDR3 sequence is 13 residues long. Per germline, CDR1 GTSNPN and CDR2 SVGIG (reference sequence). CDR3 nucleotides: TGTGCCTGGAGTGTACGAGGCAGCGGTGAGCAGTACTTC. Its translation: CAWSVRGSGEQYF.

J is TRBJ1-5 and V is TRBV6-5; TRBD1 matches 8 bases. There are 12 residues in the CDR3. V lost 6 bases and J lost 9; bases outside the gene matches: 4. From germline, CDR1 is MNHEY and CDR2 SVGAGI. CDR3 in DNA: TGTGCCAGCAGAGCCGACAGGGGGCCCCAGCATTTT. It codes for CASRADRGPQHF.

This rearrangement joins TRBV7-8 to TRBJ2-2; D assignment may be TRBD1 or TRBD2 (5 bases each). The germline V and J ends were trimmed by 2 bases and 8 bases, with 12 bases remaining between them. The CDR3 is 14 residues long. Germline V gives CDR1 SGHVS, CDR2 FQNEAQ. For the CDR3, the DNA is TGTGCCAGCAGCTTATCGTGGGGGTCTGGGGAGCTGTTTTTT. Encoded protein: CASSLSWGSGELFF.

The rearrangement joins TRBV11-2 to TRBJ2-2; 11 nucleotides line up with TRBD2. The CDR3 sequence is 15 residues long. With V trimmed by 2 bases and J by 4 bases, 0 bases remained unmatched. In germline, CDR1 is SGHAT, CDR2 FQNNGV. The CDR3 DNA sequence: TGTGCCAGCAGCTTACTAGCGGGGGGCACCGGGGAGCTGTTTTTT. It yields the protein CASSLLAGGTGELFF.

V usage is TRBV7-9 and J usage is TRBJ2-3, with 15 positions matching TRBD2. The germline CDR1 and CDR2 sequences are SEHNR and FQNEAQ (reference sequence). CDR3 length: 16 residues. Germline trimming cut 5 bases from V and 5 bases from J; bases unmatched to any gene: 5. CDR3 bases: TGTGCCAGCAGCCTCGGACTAGCGGGAGGGTTAGATACGCAGTATTTT. This gives the protein CASSLGLAGGLDTQYF.

J is TRBJ2-5 and V is TRBV3-1 (or the pseudogene TRBV3-2); D is ambiguous. V gave up 1 base and J gave up 3 bases, with 15 bases separating them. The CDR3 has 16 amino acids. The germline V gene has CDR1 LGHDT and CDR2 YNNKEL (reference sequence). The CDR3 spells CASSQGPGFGEETQYF. In DNA form, the CDR3 reads TGTGCCAGCAGCCAAGGGCCGGGCTTCGGAGAAGAGACCCAGTACTTC.